The 12 T cell receptor beta chains presented below share a single source sample, sequenced in a study of blood T cell repertoires in COVID-19. Data came from immunoSEQ multiplex PCR; TCRdb stores just in-frame clones and leaves some out. Among 450,000 to 600,000 clones listed, 75% to 90% were seen once. What was sequenced was PBMCs or T cells enriched from blood (not recorded which). Receptors originate from a young woman who had recovered from COVID-19.

V gene TRBV5-6 combines with J gene TRBJ1-2; D gene unclear. The V end was cut by 3 bases, the J end by 8 bases, with 8 bases between. This CDR3 contains 11 residues. Germline V gene sequence: CDR1 SGHDT, CDR2 YYEEEE. The chain's CDR3 is CASSWGEGYTF. The CDR3, as DNA: TGTGCCAGCAGCTGGGGAGAGGGCTACACCTTC. Filled out from reference TRBV5-6 and TRBJ1-2, the complete variable domain reads DAGVTQSPTHLIKTRGQQVTLRCSPKSGHDTVSWYQQALGQGPQFIFQYYEEEERQRGNFPDRFSGHQFPNYSSELNVNALLLGDSALYLCASSWGEGYTFGSGTRLTVV.

The genes are TRBV27 and TRBJ1-2; a weak D match, TRBD1 (6 bases). CDR3 length: 15 residues. Trimming stripped 4 bases from V and 4 bases from J, with 16 bases between. CDR1 is MNHEY and CDR2 is SMNVEV in the germline V gene (reference sequence). CDR3 protein: CASSSSRDTTYGYTF. CDR3 in DNA: TGTGCCAGCAGTTCCTCCCGGGACACTACCTATGGCTACACCTTC.

This sequence joins TRBV5-6 and TRBJ1-4; 10 nucleotides match TRBD1. This CDR3 is 15 amino acids long. Germline values: CDR1 SGHDT, CDR2 YYEEEE. Unmatched junction bases numbered 2, after V lost 2 bases and J lost 4 bases. The CDR3 sequence: CASSFWDRGNEKLFF. Here the CDR3 DNA reads TGTGCCAGCAGCTTTTGGGACAGGGGTAATGAAAAACTGTTTTTT.

The J gene is TRBJ1-5, the V gene TRBV9; TRBD1 agrees at 7 bases. This CDR3 region has 13 residues. The junction had 3 bases not matched to a gene; V was cut back by 3 bases and J by 6 bases. Germline-derived CDR1 and CDR2 are SGDLS and YYNGEE. CDR3 coding DNA: TGTGCCAGCAGCGAACAGGGGAGTCAGCCCCAGCATTTT. Its translation: CASSEQGSQPQHF.

This chain joins TRBV28 and TRBJ1-5, with D uncertain. CDR1 is MDHEN, CDR2 SYDVKM, per germline. Trimming shortened V by 4 bases and J by 5 bases, and 6 bases separated the two germline ends. The CDR3 has 12 amino acids. CDR3 DNA: TGTGCCAGCAGTTCCATAGATCAGCCCCAGCATTTT. Translated: CASSSIDQPQHF.

This rearrangement joins TRBV27 to TRBJ1-2, with TRBD1 as a possible D gene (6 bases). The CDR3 consists of 15 residues. Trimming left V 6 bases short and J 0 bases short, with 14 bases between. Looked up from germline, CDR1 is MNHEY and CDR2 is SMNVEV (reference sequence). The CDR3 coding sequence is TGTGCCAGCAGCTACAGGGTCACCTCTAACTATGGCTACACCTTC. Protein product: CASSYRVTSNYGYTF.

The count of this clone is one. The J gene is TRBJ1-1, the V gene TRBV7-8; unclear D gene. The CDR3 covers 15 residues. The ends were cut back, 5 bases at V and 2 bases at J, with 15 bases in the middle. Germline values: CDR1 SGHVS, CDR2 FQNEAQ. CDR3: CASSLGGGSNTEAFF. The CDR3 nucleotides are TGTGCCAGCAGCCTGGGCGGAGGTTCAAACACTGAAGCTTTCTTT. Supplemented by reference TRBV7-8 and TRBJ1-1, the full variable domain reads GAGVSQSPRYKVAKRGQDVALRCDPISGHVSLFWYQQALGQGPEFLTYFQNEAQLDKSGLPSDRFFAERPEGSVSTLKIQRTQQEDSAVYLCASSLGGGSNTEAFFGQGTRLTVV.

V is TRBV2 and J is TRBJ2-2; TRBD2 might be the D (7 bases). Trimming left V 4 bases short and J 2 bases short, with 14 bases between. CDR1 and CDR2 from the germline V gene are SNHLY and FYNNEI. This CDR3 spans 16 amino acids. CDR3 sequence reads: CASSAVGGDNTGELFF. CDR3 bases: TGTGCCAGCAGTGCTGTAGGGGGGGACAACACCGGGGAGCTGTTTTTT.

This chain joins TRBV6-4 and TRBJ1-2; the match to TRBD1 covers 12 bases. Germline loops: CDR1 MRHNA, CDR2 SNTAGT. The CDR3 runs to 15 residues. J gave up 6 bases and V 2 bases, and 4 bases lay outside the gene matches. The CDR3: CASSDRDRGRDGYTF. The CDR3, as DNA: TGTGCCAGCAGTGACCGGGACAGGGGGCGTGATGGCTACACCTTC.

This clone was seen once. The V and J genes are TRBV19 and TRBJ2-7; D perhaps matches TRBD1 (6 bases). Germline V gene sequence: CDR1 LNHDA, CDR2 SQIVND (reference sequence). The CDR3 has 14 amino acids. Trimming removed 5 bases at V and 1 base at J, with 12 bases between. CDR3 loop: CASSSGQTSYEQYF. The DNA of the CDR3 is TGTGCCAGTAGTTCCGGACAGACTTCCTACGAGCAGTACTTC. Combining the CDR3 with reference TRBV19 and TRBJ2-7 gives the whole variable domain DGGITQSPKYLFRKEGQNVTLSCEQNLNHDAMYWYRQDPGQGLRLIYYSQIVNDFQKGDIAEGYSVSREKKESFPLTVTSAQKNPTAFYLCASSSGQTSYEQYFGPGTRLTVT.

This clone occurred once. The chain joins TRBV4-1 to TRBJ2-2; D is possibly TRBD2 (5 bases). This CDR3 contains 16 residues. Germline V gene sequence: CDR1 MGHRA, CDR2 YSYEKL. Between the trimmed V and J ends, which lost 4 bases and 5 bases, there was a span of 17 bases. CDR3 in amino acids: CASSPEGVERTGELFF. The DNA for the CDR3 is TGCGCCAGCAGCCCCGAGGGAGTAGAGAGGACCGGGGAGCTGTTTTTT.

This chain uses TRBV2 with TRBJ2-2; TRBD1 matches at 8 bases. CDR3 length: 15 residues. The germline CDR1 and CDR2 sequences are SNHLY and FYNNEI. The junction had 8 bases not matched to a gene; V was cut back by 7 bases and J by 4 bases. The CDR3 sequence is CASNLDRVITGELFF. The CDR3 nucleotides read TGTGCCAGCAATTTGGACAGGGTGATCACCGGGGAGCTGTTTTTT.